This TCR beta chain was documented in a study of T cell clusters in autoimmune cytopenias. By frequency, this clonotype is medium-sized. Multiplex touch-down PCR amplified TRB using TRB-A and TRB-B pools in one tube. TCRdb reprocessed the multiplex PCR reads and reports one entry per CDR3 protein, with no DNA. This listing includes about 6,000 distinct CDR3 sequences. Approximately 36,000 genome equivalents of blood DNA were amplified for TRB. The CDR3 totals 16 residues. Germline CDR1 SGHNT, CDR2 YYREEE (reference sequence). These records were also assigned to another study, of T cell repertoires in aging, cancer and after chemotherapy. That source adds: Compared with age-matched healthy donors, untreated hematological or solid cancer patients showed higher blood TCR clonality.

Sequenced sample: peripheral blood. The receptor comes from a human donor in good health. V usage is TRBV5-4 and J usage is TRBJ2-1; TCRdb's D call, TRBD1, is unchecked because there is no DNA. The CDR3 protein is CASSPPGTAKGNEQFF.